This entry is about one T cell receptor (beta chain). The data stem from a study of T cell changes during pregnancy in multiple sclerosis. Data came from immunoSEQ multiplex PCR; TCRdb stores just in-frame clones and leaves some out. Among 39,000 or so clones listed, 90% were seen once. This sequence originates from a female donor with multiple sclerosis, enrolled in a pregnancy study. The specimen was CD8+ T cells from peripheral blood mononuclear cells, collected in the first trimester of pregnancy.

CDR3 sequence reads: CASSYPRVDCSQYF. The CDR3 coding sequence is TGTGCCAGCAGTTATCCGCGGGTGGACTGTTCGCAGTATTTT. V gene TRBV6-9 combines with J gene TRBJ2-3, with a possible D match to TRBD2 (5 bases). This CDR3 contains 14 residues. Per germline, CDR1 MNHGY and CDR2 SVAAGI. Between the trimmed V and J ends, which lost 2 bases and 10 bases, there was a span of 16 bases.